The clone carrying this T cell receptor beta chain has a handful of counts. Profiled with immunoSEQ multiplex PCR; TCRdb holds only in-frame clones, not every one. The sample records approximately 300,000 clones, over 75% being singletons. The data stem from a study of blood T cell repertoires in COVID-19. Whole-study context: Samples representing acute and convalescent COVID-19 were sourced from the United States, Italy and Spain. Sample material is recorded as cDNA or gDNA derived from T cells, B-cell-depleted T cells, or PBMCs.

This CDR3 has 16 residues. The germline gives CDR1 LGHNA, CDR2 YSLEER. Trimming took off 1 base at V and 2 bases at J, with 14 bases between the two ends. Input material: PBMCs or T cells enriched from blood (not recorded which). The receptor was isolated from a woman under 40 who had recovered from COVID-19. The chain combines TRBV4-3 with TRBJ2-5; D may be TRBD2 (5 bases). The chain's CDR3 is CASSQGNSVIQETQYF. CDR3 coding DNA: TGCGCCAGCAGCCAAGGAAATAGCGTAATACAAGAGACCCAGTACTTC.